The clone carrying this TCR beta chain was observed at least ten times. The data stem from a study of kidney transplant recipient with SARS-CoV-2 infection. TCRdb reprocessed the reads via MiXCR and lists one record per CDR3 protein. The sample yields 200,000 to 300,000 distinct CDR3 sequences, 29% seen once. CDR1 is MNHEY and CDR2 is SVGAGI in the germline V gene. V gave up 6 bases and J gave up 5 bases, with 11 bases separating them. CDR3 length: 13 residues. The sequence came from a male patient in his thirties who had COVID-19 and was a kidney transplant recipient. The T cells may partly be graft donor cells. The specimen comprised a blood sample, sampled at baseline and between days 110 and 120 from a kidney transplant recipient. V is TRBV6-5 and J is TRBJ1-5, with D tentatively TRBD1 (5 bases). CDR3 loop: CASRKDTHQPQHF. The CDR3, as DNA: TGTGCCAGCAGGAAGGACACTCATCAGCCCCAGCATTTT.